These 25 T cell receptor beta chains came from one sample sequenced in a study of beta chain features in type 1 diabetes. Expressed TCRB transcripts were sequenced because the isolated RNA had all been reverse transcribed beforehand. Assay: immunoSEQ multiplex PCR; the TCRdb copy retains only in-frame clones and omits some. The profile shows under 200,000 clones, roughly 9% of them singletons. Sequenced input: central memory CD4+ T cells from blood. The receptors were sampled from a woman younger than 35 in good health.

This clone was observed a few times. The genes are TRBV6-5 and TRBJ2-2; D uncertain. This CDR3 contains 15 residues. Trimming shortened V by 0 bases and J by 7 bases, and 12 bases separated the two germline ends. CDR1 is MNHEY and CDR2 is SVGAGI in the germline V gene. CDR3 sequence: CASSYSVLWSGELFF. The CDR3 DNA reads TGTGCCAGCAGTTACTCGGTTCTCTGGAGCGGGGAGCTGTTTTTT.

The chain recombines TRBV11-2 with TRBJ2-3; D tentatively fits TRBD1 or TRBD2 (5 bases each). CDR1 and CDR2 from the germline V gene are SGHAT and FQNNGV. CDR3 length: 16 amino acids. Trimming pared 5 bases from V and 1 base from J, leaving 16 bases between. CDR3 sequence: CASSLASGSGTDTQYF. The CDR3 nucleotides are TGTGCCAGCAGCCTAGCCTCAGGGTCTGGCACAGATACGCAGTATTTT.

This clone was seen at least ten times. The chain couples TRBV20-1 to TRBJ2-1; no clear D gene. CDR1 is DFQATT and CDR2 is SNEGSKA in the germline V gene (reference sequence). The CDR3 extends over 10 amino acids. Trimming removed 3 bases from V and 5 bases from J, with 2 bases in between. The CDR3 DNA follows: TGCAGTGCTAGTAACAATGAGCAGTTCTTC. Its protein is CSASNNEQFF.

At least ten counts were recorded for this clone. The chain combines TRBV5-1 with TRBJ2-1; 8 bases map to TRBD1. There are 14 residues in the CDR3. J gave up 8 bases and V 0 bases, and 4 bases lay outside the gene matches. Looked up from germline, CDR1 is SGHRS and CDR2 is YFSETQ. The CDR3 DNA reads as TGCGCCAGCAGCTTGGGGGACAGGCGAGATGAGCAGTTCTTC. As protein: CASSLGDRRDEQFF.

V and J are TRBV19 and TRBJ1-4, with TRBD1 matching 7 bases. The CDR3 contains 15 residues. Germline values: CDR1 LNHDA, CDR2 SQIVND (reference sequence). V was pared by 4 bases and J by 5 bases, with 7 bases of the junction left unmatched. The CDR3 nucleotides read TGTGCCAGTAGTAAACAACCGGGACAGAATGAAAAACTGTTTTTT. Translation: CASSKQPGQNEKLFF.

This chain uses TRBV11-3 with TRBJ2-7; D is unclear. Germline CDR1 reads SGHNT; CDR2 reads YENEEA. Trimming left V 2 bases short and J 3 bases short, with 11 bases between. The length of the CDR3 is 14 residues. As DNA, the CDR3 is TGTGCCAGCAGCTTAAACCTTCGGAGCTACGAGCAGTACTTC. It is translated as CASSLNLRSYEQYF.

The table lists this clone with a few counts. The chain's CDR3 is CASSYSREGDGYTF. As DNA, the CDR3 is TGTGCCAGCAGTTACTCGCGGGAAGGAGACGGCTACACCTTC. This sequence joins TRBV6-5 and TRBJ1-2, with D hard to call. CDR3 size: 14 residues. Germline V CDR1 and CDR2: MNHEY, SVGAGI. The ends were cut back, 0 bases at V and 8 bases at J, with 13 bases in the middle.

The chain couples TRBV19 to TRBJ2-2; D might be TRBD2 (6 bases). The CDR3 loop spans 16 amino acids. Germline V gene lookup returns CDR1 LNHDA and CDR2 SQIVND (reference sequence). The V gene lost 1 base and the J gene lost 4 bases, with 13 bases spanning the gap. CDR3 protein: CASSIGHVGGTGELFF. The CDR3 nucleotides are TGTGCCAGTAGTATAGGTCATGTGGGGGGCACCGGGGAGCTGTTTTTT.

This clone showed up just once. The V call is TRBV30, the J call TRBJ2-1; maybe TRBD1 (5 bases). Germline V gene lookup returns CDR1 GTSNPN and CDR2 SVGIG (reference sequence). Trimming left V 4 bases short and J 2 bases short, with 12 bases between. The CDR3 has 14 residues. CDR3 DNA: TGTGCCTGGACTTCAGGGCCACCCTACAATGAGCAGTTCTTC. Protein product: CAWTSGPPYNEQFF.

The CDR3 reads CASSARGVSTDTQYF. In DNA form, the CDR3 reads TGTGCCAGCAGCGCCCGCGGGGTGAGCACAGATACGCAGTATTTT. The genes are TRBV7-2 and TRBJ2-3, with a weak D call TRBD2 (6 bases). CDR3 length equals 15 residues. CDR1 is SGHTA and CDR2 is FQGNSA in the germline V gene. V was clipped by 5 bases and J by 0 bases, with 12 bases between them.

In this sample, this clone turned up a few times. This rearrangement joins TRBV2 to TRBJ2-7; TRBD1 agrees at 8 bases. Germline V lookup: CDR1 SNHLY, CDR2 FYNNEI. The V segment lost 7 bases and the J segment 4 bases; nucleotides outside the gene matches: 3. The length of the CDR3 is 12 residues. This chain's CDR3 is CASNRGAYEQYF. The CDR3 region has the DNA TGTGCCAGCAACAGGGGGGCTTACGAGCAGTACTTC. The whole variable domain, filled in from reference TRBV2 and TRBJ2-7, reads EPEVTQTPSHQVTQMGQEVILRCVPISNHLYFYWYRQILGQKVEFLVSFYNNEISEKSEIFDDQFSVERPDGSNFTLKIRSTKLEDSAMYFCASNRGAYEQYFGPGTRLTVT.

The rearrangement uses TRBV5-8 and TRBJ2-5, with TRBD2 matching over 9 bases. Germline V lookup: CDR1 SGHTS, CDR2 YDEGEE. V shed 4 bases, J shed 3 bases, and the junction held 7 bases outside the gene matches. The length of the CDR3 is 15 residues. The CDR3, as DNA: TGTGCCAGCAGCCGCGTGATAGCGGGGGAAGAGACCCAGTACTTC. This gives the protein CASSRVIAGEETQYF.

This clone turned up a few times. The gene calls are TRBV7-2 and TRBJ1-5; unclear D gene. Germline V gives CDR1 SGHTA, CDR2 FQGNSA. This CDR3 is 17 amino acids long. The V and J ends lost 0 bases and 2 bases respectively, with 14 bases between them. CDR3 DNA sequence: TGTGCCAGCAGCTTAGCGCTTGTAGGGAGTGGCAATCAGCCCCAGCATTTT. The encoded protein is CASSLALVGSGNQPQHF.

The chain uses TRBV4-1 and TRBJ2-1; 7 nucleotides match TRBD2. The CDR3 spans 16 residues. V trimming: 1 base; J trimming: 0 bases; junction bases outside the gene matches: 3. The germline gives CDR1 MGHRA, CDR2 YSYEKL. Here the CDR3 DNA reads TGCGCCAGCAGCCAAGGGCAGCGGGACTCCTACAATGAGCAGTTCTTC. It is translated as CASSQGQRDSYNEQFF.

The chain has TRBV7-3 and TRBJ2-2, with a tentative D call TRBD1 (5 bases). The germline V gene has CDR1 SGHTA and CDR2 FQGTGA. This CDR3 is 13 amino acids long. The ends were cut back, 5 bases at V and 5 bases at J, with 9 bases in the middle. CDR3 residues: CASSAQDTGELFF. CDR3 in DNA: TGTGCCAGCAGCGCACAGGATACCGGGGAGCTGTTTTTT.

This chain joins TRBV5-8 and TRBJ2-5, with 7 bases aligning to TRBD2. V dropped 4 bases and J dropped 4; count of bases not matched to a gene: 16. Germline V gene sequence: CDR1 SGHTS, CDR2 YDEGEE. This CDR3 spans 17 amino acids. CDR3 sequence: CASSPAPGLPAGETQYF. CDR3 sequence (DNA): TGTGCCAGCAGCCCAGCCCCGGGACTACCGGCAGGAGAGACCCAGTACTTC.

The chain joins TRBV5-1 to TRBJ2-1; 10 nucleotides agree with TRBD2. V lost 0 bases, J lost 12 bases, and 9 bases stayed unmatched. CDR3 length: 15 amino acids. Germline assignment: CDR1 SGHRS and CDR2 YFSETQ. The CDR3 protein is CASSLGASGGLWQFF. CDR3 DNA: TGCGCCAGCAGCTTGGGGGCTAGCGGGGGTCTATGGCAGTTCTTC.

CDR3 residues: CASRPGGTMNTEAFF. For the CDR3, the DNA is TGTGCCAGCAGGCCGGGGGGAACAATGAACACTGAAGCTTTCTTT. J is TRBJ1-1 and V is TRBV7-2; a weak D match, TRBD1 (5 bases). CDR3 length equals 15 residues. The V end was cut by 6 bases, the J end by 0 bases, with 14 bases between. Germline lookup yields CDR1 SGHTA and CDR2 FQGNSA.

This clone was recorded a few times. This chain links TRBV18 with TRBJ2-1, with 10 bases fitting TRBD1. The junction had 19 bases not matched to a gene; V was cut back by 8 bases and J by 9 bases. This CDR3 spans 17 amino acids. CDR1 and CDR2 from the germline V gene are KGHSH and LQKENI. CDR3 sequence: CASAYKPSGTGVGEQFF. The CDR3 DNA sequence: TGTGCCAGCGCTTACAAACCTTCCGGGACAGGGGTCGGTGAGCAGTTCTTC.

This chain joins TRBV10-3 and TRBJ1-2, with D unresolved. Trimming removed 3 bases from V and 3 bases from J, with 8 bases in between. The CDR3 contains 13 residues. Germline values: CDR1 ENHRY, CDR2 SYGVKD. The CDR3 region has the DNA TGTGCCATCAGTGATAAGCCGGACTATGGCTACACCTTC. This codes for CAISDKPDYGYTF.

Concerning this clone itself: Other DNA sequences from this sample encode an identical CDR3 as well. J is TRBJ1-1 and V is TRBV7-3; no reliable D call. The V end lost 5 bases, the J end lost 0 bases, and 10 bases lay between the germline ends. This CDR3 region has 14 residues. The germline CDR1 and CDR2 sequences are SGHTA and FQGTGA. CDR3 in amino acids: CASSPGDMNTEAFF. The CDR3 bases are TGTGCCAGCAGCCCCGGCGACATGAACACTGAAGCTTTCTTT.

This clone was detected only a few times. V is TRBV29-1 and J is TRBJ2-7; D is possibly TRBD1 (7 bases). V was shortened by 5 bases and J by 3 bases, with 14 bases between the two germline ends. This CDR3 has 13 residues. CDR1 and CDR2 from the germline V gene are SQVTM and ANQGSEA. CDR3 region: CSVREQGVYEQYF. The CDR3, as DNA: TGCAGCGTTCGGGAGCAGGGGGTCTACGAGCAGTACTTC.

The CDR3 nucleotides read TGTGCCAGCAGCTTAGGTGGTGCGGGGGGTCTCGATGAGCAGTTCTTC. Its translation is CASSLGGAGGLDEQFF. This rearrangement joins TRBV7-2 to TRBJ2-1; TRBD2 matches at 8 bases. The junction had 10 bases not matched to a gene; V was cut back by 1 base and J by 8 bases. Germline CDR1 is SGHTA and CDR2 is FQGNSA. There are 16 residues in the CDR3. Using reference TRBV7-2 and TRBJ2-1 for the parts outside the CDR3, the full variable domain is GAGVSQSPSNKVTEKGKDVELRCDPISGHTALYWYRQSLGQGLEFLIYFQGNSAPDKSGLPSDRFSAERTGGSVSTLTIQRTQQEDSAVYLCASSLGGAGGLDEQFFGPGTRLTVL.

This chain uses TRBV2 with TRBJ1-1; 9 positions agree with TRBD1. This CDR3 is 12 amino acids long. The V segment lost 4 bases and the J segment 8 bases; nucleotides outside the gene matches: 2. The germline V gene encodes CDR1 SNHLY and CDR2 FYNNEI. The CDR3 DNA sequence: TGTGCCAGCAGTGTGGGACAGGGAGAAGCTTTCTTT. As protein: CASSVGQGEAFF.

This clone was detected a few times. The chain couples TRBV10-3 to TRBJ2-5, with 10 bases aligning to TRBD1. Germline V gene sequence: CDR1 ENHRY, CDR2 SYGVKD. This CDR3 contains 13 residues. V shed 7 bases, J shed 4 bases, and the junction held 3 bases outside the gene matches. CDR3 region: CAITRDRGETQYF. CDR3 bases: TGTGCCATCACCAGGGACAGGGGAGAGACCCAGTACTTC.